The 20 T cell receptor beta chains below come from one sample, sequenced in a study of blood T cell repertoires in COVID-19. Sequencing was performed with immunoSEQ multiplex PCR; in TCRdb, only in-frame clones are kept and a portion is missing. The sample lists more than 65,000 clones, approximately 85% occurring once. Sequencing was performed on peripheral blood. Receptor source: a man older than 75 with acute or convalescent COVID-19.

The V call is TRBV5-1, the J call TRBJ2-1; 11 bases are shared with TRBD2. The germline V gene has CDR1 SGHRS and CDR2 YFSETQ. The V and J ends lost 0 bases and 6 bases, in that order; junction bases with no gene match: 5. This CDR3 contains 16 residues. The DNA for the CDR3 is TGCGCCAGCAGCTTGGCCTCCACTAGCGGGGGCAATGAGCAGTTCTTC. Translation: CASSLASTSGGNEQFF.

The V and J genes are TRBV7-7 and TRBJ1-4; perhaps TRBD1 as D (5 bases). The CDR3 length is 17 residues. The V and J ends lost 2 bases and 7 bases respectively, with 20 bases between them. Germline V gives CDR1 SSHAT, CDR2 FNYEAQ (reference sequence). The CDR3 sequence: CASSLPDIHRGSEKLFF. The CDR3 DNA sequence: TGTGCCAGCAGCTTACCCGATATACATAGGGGAAGTGAAAAACTGTTTTTT.

This chain connects TRBV19 to TRBJ2-5; the D gene is possibly TRBD1 (5 bases). Trimming left V 3 bases short and J 3 bases short, with 8 bases between. CDR3 length equals 13 residues. Germline V gives CDR1 LNHDA, CDR2 SQIVND (reference sequence). The DNA for the CDR3 is TGTGCCAGTAGTATTAGCAGGGAAGAGACCCAGTACTTC. This encodes CASSISREETQYF.

The chain's CDR3 is CASSPNRAGANVLTF. The CDR3 region has the DNA TGCGCCAGCAGTCCCAACAGGGCTGGGGCCAACGTCCTGACTTTC. The chain recombines TRBV5-1 with TRBJ2-6, with D possibly being TRBD1 (6 bases). Germline CDR1 SGHRS, CDR2 YFSETQ. Trimming shortened V by 5 bases and J by 2 bases, and 11 bases separated the two germline ends. CDR3 size: 15 residues. Looking up the rest from reference TRBV5-1 and TRBJ2-6 gives the full variable domain: KAGVTQTPRYLIKTRGQQVTLSCSPISGHRSVSWYQQTPGQGLQFLFEYFSETQRNKGNFPGRFSGRQFSNSRSEMNVSTLELGDSALYLCASSPNRAGANVLTFGAGSRLTVL.

The J gene is TRBJ1-3, the V gene TRBV7-9; 7 nucleotides line up with TRBD1. Trimming at V came to 5 bases and at J to 2 bases, leaving 6 bases not matched to a gene. This CDR3 has 15 amino acids. CDR1 is SEHNR and CDR2 is FQNEAQ in the germline V gene (reference sequence). The CDR3 loop reads CASSTGTVTGNTIYF. The CDR3 nucleotides read TGTGCCAGCAGCACCGGGACAGTAACTGGAAACACCATATATTTT.

The CDR3 loop is CAWSVYGASGRFVTQYF. CDR3 in DNA: TGTGCCTGGAGTGTATATGGGGCTAGCGGACGATTTGTTACGCAGTATTTT. V gene TRBV30 combines with J gene TRBJ2-3, with 7 bases matching TRBD2. In germline, CDR1 is GTSNPN, CDR2 SVGIG (reference sequence). The CDR3 loop spans 17 amino acids. V was clipped by 0 bases and J by 8 bases; unmatched bases: 17.

The J gene is TRBJ2-1, the V gene TRBV18; 8 bases are a match to TRBD1. The CDR3 has 15 amino acids. After removal of 5 bases from V and 4 bases from J, the junction contained 7 bases not matched to a gene. The germline V gene encodes CDR1 KGHSH and CDR2 LQKENI. CDR3 region: CASSTAGQGYNEQFF. DNA of the CDR3: TGTGCCAGCTCAACTGCCGGACAGGGATACAATGAGCAGTTCTTC.

This chain connects TRBV5-1 to TRBJ1-3; the D gene is possibly TRBD1 (5 bases). The CDR3 totals 14 residues. Looked up from germline, CDR1 is SGHRS and CDR2 is YFSETQ. V was pared by 5 bases and J by 4 bases, with 13 bases between. The CDR3 reads CASRPTGGGNTIYF. The CDR3 bases are TGCGCCAGCAGACCTACGGGGGGAGGAAACACCATATATTTT.

This clone appeared a single time. The rearrangement joins TRBV7-2 to TRBJ2-1; TRBD1 aligns across 11 bases. Germline V gene lookup returns CDR1 SGHTA and CDR2 FQGNSA. With V trimmed by 4 bases and J by 9 bases, 14 bases remained unmatched. This CDR3 has 17 amino acids. For the CDR3, the DNA is TGTGCCAGCAGCTCCCCCCCGGGACAGGGGGGCTCTGTTGAGCAGTTCTTC. Its protein product is CASSSPPGQGGSVEQFF.

The genes are TRBV12-3 or TRBV12-4 and TRBJ2-7, with a possible D match to TRBD2 (6 bases). Trimming took off 6 bases at V and 6 bases at J, with 12 bases between the two ends. The CDR3 runs 12 residues. CDR3 coding DNA: TGTGCCAGCAGGTCGGACGGGGGCGAGCAGTACTTC. Amino acid sequence: CASRSDGGEQYF.

The rearrangement joins TRBV5-6 to TRBJ1-2; TRBD1 matches 11 bases. The CDR3 length is 15 residues. After removal of 2 bases from V and 8 bases from J, the junction contained 8 bases not matched to a gene. Germline-derived CDR1 and CDR2 are SGHDT and YYEEEE. CDR3 nucleotide sequence: TGTGCCAGCAGCTTACCGGGACAGGGGGTAGAAGGCTACACCTTC. As protein: CASSLPGQGVEGYTF. The full variable domain, in which reference TRBV5-6 and TRBJ1-2 provide the parts outside the CDR3, is DAGVTQSPTHLIKTRGQQVTLRCSPKSGHDTVSWYQQALGQGPQFIFQYYEEEERQRGNFPDRFSGHQFPNYSSELNVNALLLGDSALYLCASSLPGQGVEGYTFGSGTRLTVV.

V and J are TRBV4-3 and TRBJ2-7; 10 nucleotides align to TRBD1. Germline assignment: CDR1 LGHNA and CDR2 YSLEER. This CDR3 spans 14 amino acids. V lost 5 bases, J lost 6 bases, and 7 bases stayed unmatched. CDR3 nucleotide sequence: TGCGCCAGCAGCTTTGGGACAGGGGAAAGCGAGCAGTACTTC. This encodes CASSFGTGESEQYF.

CDR3 loop: CASSNSGRTGYTGELFF. The CDR3 DNA sequence: TGCGCCAGCAGTAACTCAGGCCGGACAGGGTACACCGGGGAGCTGTTTTTT. The chain links TRBV4-1 to TRBJ2-2; 8 bases match TRBD1. The length of the CDR3 is 17 residues. Per the germline V gene, CDR1 is MGHRA and CDR2 is YSYEKL. The J segment lost 3 bases and the V segment lost 6 bases, leaving 12 bases of the junction unmatched.

As DNA, the CDR3 is TGTGCCAGCAGCCAGCGGGGGGGCCTAGATACGCAGTATTTT. Translating it yields CASSQRGGLDTQYF. The gene calls are TRBV7-2 and TRBJ2-3; 10 nucleotides align to TRBD2. The germline V gene has CDR1 SGHTA and CDR2 FQGNSA. V was pared by 5 bases and J by 5 bases, with 4 bases of the junction left unmatched. CDR3 size: 14 residues.

V gene TRBV4-2 combines with J gene TRBJ1-5; 8 bases align to TRBD1. V lost 4 bases to trimming and J lost 3 bases; unmatched junction nucleotides: 8. CDR3 size: 16 residues. Per the germline V gene, CDR1 is LGHNA and CDR2 is YNFKEQ. CDR3 nucleotides: TGTGCCAGCAGCCGCCACGGACAGGGAAACAATCAGCCCCAGCATTTT. Its protein product is CASSRHGQGNNQPQHF.

The rearrangement links TRBV6-6 to TRBJ2-3; TRBD1 aligns across 9 bases. Germline values: CDR1 MNHNY, CDR2 SVGAGI (reference sequence). The CDR3 is 14 residues long. The ends lost 11 bases at V and 6 bases at J; junction bases unmatched: 12. The CDR3 here is CAGKRQGEMDTQYF. The CDR3 region has the DNA TGTGCCGGCAAAAGACAGGGGGAGATGGATACGCAGTATTTT.

Here the CDR3 DNA reads TGTGCCAGTAGGCCCGGGGGACTTGGGGGGACCCAGTACTTC. Translating gives CASRPGGLGGTQYF. This sequence joins TRBV19 and TRBJ2-5; weak D call: TRBD2 (6 bases). Germline lookup yields CDR1 LNHDA and CDR2 SQIVND (reference sequence). The germline V and J ends were trimmed by 6 bases and 7 bases, with 18 bases remaining between them. The CDR3 is 14 residues long.

This chain uses TRBV7-9 with TRBJ2-5, with 7 positions matching TRBD1. V lost 5 bases, J lost 3 bases, and 9 bases stayed unmatched. This CDR3 has 15 residues. The germline V gene encodes CDR1 SEHNR and CDR2 FQNEAQ (reference sequence). The CDR3 sequence: CASSPHPGQKETQYF. The CDR3 DNA follows: TGTGCCAGCAGCCCCCACCCGGGACAGAAAGAGACCCAGTACTTC.

The chain recombines TRBV27 with TRBJ1-2; D gene uncertain. The CDR3 covers 14 residues. Looked up from germline, CDR1 is MNHEY and CDR2 is SMNVEV (reference sequence). Trimming took off 0 bases at V and 4 bases at J, with 9 bases between the two ends. The CDR3 is CASSLSRESYGYTF. CDR3 nucleotides: TGTGCCAGCAGTTTATCTCGGGAATCCTATGGCTACACCTTC.

The J gene is TRBJ2-7, the V gene TRBV3-1 (or the pseudogene TRBV3-2); 11 bases fit TRBD2. V was pared by 6 bases and J by 2 bases, with 6 bases of the junction left unmatched. Germline loops: CDR1 LGHDT, CDR2 YNNKEL (reference sequence). The CDR3 runs 15 residues. The CDR3 nucleotides are TGTGCCAGCAGTCTTCTTAGCGGGGGGGCCTACGAGCAGTACTTC. This gives the protein CASSLLSGGAYEQYF.